Listed below are T cell receptor beta chains from one sample, sequenced in a study of T-cell memory formation after mild COVID-19. Via MiXCR, TCRdb re-called the 5' RACE reads, giving one row per CDR3 protein. The repertoire holds 150,000 to 200,000 distinct CDR3 sequences, with more than 14% as singletons. The sequencing input was PBMCs or a T cell subset sorted from them (not recorded which). These receptors were collected from an adult woman who had mild COVID-19 (a few samples of this study predate the infection). Cell type and time point are not known. Each CDR3 is given with its conserved first and last residue. Each record gives: V gene, D gene, clone size, J gene, CDR3 protein, CDR3 DNA. The D gene is left open where the match is weak. Some rows have no size entry. The others give once, few or many, or a class for an expanded clone.

v_gene: TRBV12-3/TRBV12-4
d_gene: -
abundance: -
j_gene: TRBJ1-3
CDR3aa: CASSRKGYSGNTIYF
CDR3nt: TGTGCCAGCAGCCGGAAGGGTTACTCTGGAAACACCATATATTTT

v_gene: TRBV12-3/TRBV12-4
d_gene: TRBD1
abundance: few
j_gene: TRBJ1-3
CDR3aa: CASSLGGTGMPGNTIYF
CDR3nt: TGTGCCAGCAGTCTGGGAGGGACAGGAATGCCTGGAAACACCATATATTTT

v_gene: TRBV7-9
d_gene: -
abundance: many
j_gene: TRBJ2-1
CDR3aa: CASSLAGVEQFF
CDR3nt: TGTGCCAGCAGCTTAGCGGGTGTTGAGCAGTTCTTC

v_gene: TRBV20-1
d_gene: -
abundance: -
j_gene: TRBJ2-5
CDR3aa: CSARDHTRDGTLEATQYF
CDR3nt: TGCAGTGCTAGAGATCACACTAGGGACGGGACCCTGGAGGCGACCCAGTACTTC

v_gene: TRBV2
d_gene: -
abundance: many
j_gene: TRBJ1-5
CDR3aa: CASTVRGPGGHQPQHF
CDR3nt: TGTGCCAGCACCGTTAGGGGCCCGGGGGGTCATCAGCCCCAGCATTTT

v_gene: TRBV7-9
d_gene: -
abundance: few
j_gene: TRBJ2-7
CDR3aa: CASSWTGGNEQYF
CDR3nt: TGTGCCAGCAGCTGGACCGGGGGCAACGAGCAGTACTTC

v_gene: TRBV12-3/TRBV12-4
d_gene: TRBD1
abundance: -
j_gene: TRBJ1-6
CDR3aa: CASNYGQGFAGSPLHF
CDR3nt: TGTGCCAGCAACTATGGACAGGGCTTCGCAGGTTCACCCCTCCACTTT

v_gene: TRBV7-9
d_gene: -
abundance: few
j_gene: TRBJ2-1
CDR3aa: CASSSQGESYNEQFF
CDR3nt: TGTGCCAGCAGCTCCCAGGGAGAGTCCTACAATGAGCAGTTCTTC

v_gene: TRBV5-1
d_gene: TRBD1
abundance: -
j_gene: TRBJ1-1
CDR3aa: CASSQRQGPNTEAFF
CDR3nt: TGCGCCAGCAGCCAGCGACAGGGGCCGAACACTGAAGCTTTCTTT

v_gene: TRBV15
d_gene: TRBD1
abundance: -
j_gene: TRBJ1-2
CDR3aa: CATSSVGTAYGYTF
CDR3nt: TGTGCCACCAGCAGCGTTGGGACAGCTTATGGCTACACCTTC

v_gene: TRBV6-5
d_gene: TRBD1
abundance: -
j_gene: TRBJ2-7
CDR3aa: CASSYLRGTGHYEQYF
CDR3nt: TGTGCCAGCAGTTACCTGAGGGGGACAGGGCACTACGAGCAGTACTTC

v_gene: TRBV5-1
d_gene: -
abundance: few
j_gene: TRBJ2-3
CDR3aa: CASSWGGGSTDTQYF
CDR3nt: TGCGCCAGCAGCTGGGGGGGCGGGAGCACAGATACGCAGTATTTT